These 16 T cell receptor beta chains were all obtained from the same sample, sequenced in a study of T-cell reconstitution after alpha-beta-depleted transplantation in children. The library targeted TCRbeta and was prepared with unique molecular identifiers. TCRdb redid the calling of the PCR reads with MiXCR, one entry per CDR3 protein. The table has more than 200,000 distinct CDR3 sequences, under 20% seen once. Sequencing used PBMCs, mostly from graft donor cells, obtained 360 days after TCRalphabeta/CD19-depleted stem cell transplant. These receptors all come from a male patient aged 2 to 10 who had a stem cell transplant for acute lymphoblastic leukemia, so the T cells may come from the graft donor.

This clonotype was detected a few times. The gene calls are TRBV20-1 and TRBJ2-7; perhaps TRBD2 as D (5 bases). This CDR3 is 14 amino acids long. Looked up from germline, CDR1 is DFQATT and CDR2 is SNEGSKA (reference sequence). V was shortened by 1 base and J by 2 bases, with 12 bases between the two germline ends. This chain's CDR3 is CSARARTVTYEQYF. CDR3 coding DNA: TGCAGTGCTAGAGCGCGGACTGTTACCTACGAGCAGTACTTC.

V gene TRBV20-1 combines with J gene TRBJ1-6; 8 bases agree with TRBD1. CDR1 and CDR2 from the germline V gene are DFQATT and SNEGSKA (reference sequence). Losses at the gene ends were 0 bases for V and 7 bases for J; bases not matched to a gene: 8. The CDR3 length is 16 residues. CDR3 amino acids: CSARDSRTGGNSPLHF. In DNA, the CDR3 is TGCAGTGCTAGAGATTCCCGCACAGGGGGGAATTCACCCCTCCACTTT.

The rearrangement uses TRBV28 and TRBJ2-1, with 9 bases lining up with TRBD2. Germline assignment: CDR1 MDHEN and CDR2 SYDVKM. V trimming: 5 bases; J trimming: 5 bases; junction bases outside the gene matches: 13. The CDR3 spans 17 residues. The CDR3: CASSRRPGLAYNNEQFF. CDR3 nucleotides: TGTGCCAGCAGTCGGAGGCCGGGACTAGCCTATAACAATGAGCAGTTCTTC.

Only a few counts were recorded for this clonotype. The J gene is TRBJ1-2, the V gene TRBV9; D uncertain. The germline V gene has CDR1 SGDLS and CDR2 YYNGEE. Deletions cut 4 bases from V and 8 bases from J, with 9 bases between. The CDR3 totals 11 residues. The CDR3, as DNA: TGTGCCAGCAGCTCCCGCCCGGGCTACACCTTC. Its protein product is CASSSRPGYTF.

A few counts support this clonotype. J is TRBJ1-3 and V is TRBV18, with 9 nucleotides matching TRBD1. J gave up 3 bases and V 3 bases, and 6 bases lay outside the gene matches. The CDR3 totals 16 residues. Germline V gives CDR1 KGHSH, CDR2 LQKENI. In DNA, the CDR3 is TGTGCCAGCTCACCGTCCCGGGACAGGGTTGGAAACACCATATATTTT. Translating gives CASSPSRDRVGNTIYF.

This sequence joins TRBV11-2 and TRBJ1-1; D possibly corresponds to TRBD1 (6 bases). Germline CDR1 is SGHAT and CDR2 is FQNNGV. The CDR3 is 16 residues long. Trimming removed 5 bases at V and 4 bases at J, with 20 bases between. The CDR3 reads CASSVIRGGVGTEAFF. The CDR3 DNA sequence: TGTGCCAGCAGCGTCATCAGGGGAGGGGTGGGCACTGAAGCTTTCTTT. The complete variable domain, with remaining parts taken from reference TRBV11-2 and TRBJ1-1, reads EAGVAQSPRYKIIEKRQSVAFWCNPISGHATLYWYQQILGQGPKLLIQFQNNGVVDDSQLPKDRFSAERLKGVDSTLKIQPAKLEDSAVYLCASSVIRGGVGTEAFFGQGTRLTVV.

V is TRBV5-1 and J is TRBJ2-1, with 7 nucleotides matching TRBD1. This CDR3 is 16 amino acids long. The junction had 9 bases not matched to a gene; V was cut back by 0 bases and J by 6 bases. The germline V gene has CDR1 SGHRS and CDR2 YFSETQ. The CDR3 sequence is CASSLETGSPTNEQFF. CDR3 bases: TGCGCCAGCAGCTTGGAGACAGGGTCCCCCACCAATGAGCAGTTCTTC.

This chain links TRBV14 with TRBJ2-5; D is undetermined. Germline CDR1 is SGHDN and CDR2 is FVKESK. Between the trimmed V and J ends, which lost 0 bases and 5 bases, there was a span of 4 bases. The CDR3 extends over 12 amino acids. The CDR3 region is CASSQEWETQYF. The CDR3 DNA reads as TGTGCCAGCAGCCAAGAGTGGGAGACCCAGTACTTC.

This clonotype has a handful of counts. The rearrangement joins TRBV6-2 or TRBV6-3 to TRBJ2-7, with 9 bases lining up with TRBD2. CDR3 length: 14 amino acids. Looked up from germline, CDR1 is MNHEY and CDR2 is SVGEGT. V was pared by 6 bases and J by 3 bases, with 6 bases of the junction left unmatched. The CDR3 DNA reads as TGTGCCAGCAGACAGGGGACTAGCCTCTACGAGCAGTACTTC. Translating gives CASRQGTSLYEQYF.

This rearrangement joins TRBV2 to TRBJ2-2; 11 nucleotides line up with TRBD2. CDR1 is SNHLY, CDR2 FYNNEI, per germline. Trimming removed 5 bases from V and 3 bases from J; junction bases left unmatched: 20. The CDR3 length is 21 residues. In nucleotides, the CDR3 is TGTGCCAGCAGTCGACCCCGTGTAAGATCTAGCGGGGGGCCGGACACCGGGGAGCTGTTTTTT. Amino acids: CASSRPRVRSSGGPDTGELFF. The full variable domain, completed using reference TRBV2 and TRBJ2-2, is EPEVTQTPSHQVTQMGQEVILRCVPISNHLYFYWYRQILGQKVEFLVSFYNNEISEKSEIFDDQFSVERPDGSNFTLKIRSTKLEDSAMYFCASSRPRVRSSGGPDTGELFFGEGSRLTVL.

The CDR3 loop is CASSQGYRDFRIAGGNNEQFF. The CDR3 bases are TGCGCCAGCAGCCAAGGTTATCGCGATTTTAGGATAGCGGGAGGGAACAATGAGCAGTTCTTC. The chain links TRBV4-1 to TRBJ2-1, with 11 bases that match TRBD2. Germline assignment: CDR1 MGHRA and CDR2 YSYEKL. V was clipped by 1 base and J by 5 bases; unmatched bases: 19. This CDR3 has 21 amino acids.

In this sample, this clonotype turned up many times. The chain is built from TRBV20-1 and TRBJ1-4, with D tentatively TRBD1 (5 bases). Trimming removed 5 bases at V and 6 bases at J, with 16 bases between. The germline V gene encodes CDR1 DFQATT and CDR2 SNEGSKA (reference sequence). CDR3 length equals 14 residues. The CDR3 is CSALPGPAYEKLFF. DNA for the CDR3: TGCAGTGCTTTACCAGGGCCAGCGTATGAAAAACTGTTTTTT.

As regards this clonotype: Relative to the germline gene, one junction end is altered; a read error may explain this. The chain employs TRBV5-6 and TRBJ2-4; the D gene is possibly TRBD2 (6 bases). Germline CDR1 and CDR2: SGHDT and YYEEEE. CDR3 length equals 11 residues. In DNA form, the CDR3 reads TGTGCCAGCAGCTTGGAAGGGACTTACTTCTTC. Translated, it gives CASSLEGTYFF. The full variable domain, with the rest looked up from reference TRBV5-6 and TRBJ2-4, is DAGVTQSPTHLIKTRGQQVTLRCSPKSGHDTVSWYQQALGQGPQFIFQYYEEEERQRGNFPDRFSGHQFPNYSSELNVNALLLGDSALYLCASSLEGTYFFGAGTRLSVL.

This clonotype has a count of ten or more. V is TRBV7-9 and J is TRBJ1-2; D may be TRBD1 (5 bases). Germline V lookup: CDR1 SEHNR, CDR2 FQNEAQ (reference sequence). The CDR3 is 12 amino acids. Trimming took off 3 bases at V and 6 bases at J, with 8 bases between the two ends. CDR3 sequence (DNA): TGTGCCAGCAGCTTTAGGGGAGATGGCTACACCTTC. This encodes CASSFRGDGYTF.

This clonotype has only a few counts. This chain uses TRBV6-1 with TRBJ1-2, with D maybe TRBD1 (5 bases). This CDR3 comprises 14 residues. The germline CDR1 and CDR2 sequences are MNHNS and SASEGT. V lost 6 bases, J lost 4 bases, and 15 bases lay in between. This CDR3 is CASRLIGAGYGYTF. The DNA of the CDR3 is TGTGCCAGCAGACTCATCGGGGCCGGCTATGGCTACACCTTC.

V is TRBV5-1 and J is TRBJ2-1; TRBD2 aligns across 10 bases. Germline V gives CDR1 SGHRS, CDR2 YFSETQ. The length of the CDR3 is 17 residues. J gave up 7 bases and V 2 bases, and 12 bases lay outside the gene matches. The CDR3 DNA sequence: TGCGCCAGCAGCTTTGGTAAGATAGCGGGAGGTCTTAATGAGCAGTTCTTC. It codes for CASSFGKIAGGLNEQFF.